Below are 8 T cell receptor beta chains sequenced from a single sample in a study of blood T cell repertoires in COVID-19. The table came from immunoSEQ multiplex PCR; TCRdb's copy has only in-frame clones and leaves some out. The sample has fewer than 30,000 clones, about 88% seen once. The sample was peripheral blood. The receptors shown here come from a human donor in a cohort sampled during active COVID-19.

CDR3 residues: CASRVREVVGSKGNIGNQPQHF. As DNA, the CDR3 is TGTGCCAGCCGGGTTCGGGAGGTTGTCGGGTCGAAAGGGAATATTGGCAATCAGCCCCAGCATTTT. This chain uses TRBV2 with TRBJ1-5; D is ambiguous. The V gene's germline CDR1 is SNHLY and CDR2 FYNNEI. Trimming removed 8 bases at V and 2 bases at J, with 37 bases between. This CDR3 contains 22 residues.

This clone has a handful of counts. The chain is built from TRBV5-1 and TRBJ1-6; 8 bases map to TRBD1. V gave up 7 bases and J gave up 9 bases; unmatched junction bases: 9. Germline V lookup: CDR1 SGHRS, CDR2 YFSETQ. The CDR3 sequence is 14 residues long. The CDR3 is CASGDGTGASPLHF. DNA for the CDR3: TGCGCCAGCGGAGATGGGACAGGAGCTTCACCCCTCCACTTT.

CDR3 sequence: CATSNGGDRGVYEQYF. The CDR3 region has the DNA TGTGCCACCAGTAACGGAGGGGACAGGGGGGTATACGAGCAGTACTTC. The chain employs TRBV15 and TRBJ2-7; 11 nucleotides align to TRBD1. V shed 6 bases and J 4 bases; nucleotides not matched to a gene: 11. The CDR3 is made up of 16 amino acids. Per the germline V gene, CDR1 is LNHNV and CDR2 is YYDKDF (reference sequence).

The chain carries TRBV10-3 and TRBJ2-7; no definite D call. Germline V gene lookup returns CDR1 ENHRY and CDR2 SYGVKD. This CDR3 has 13 amino acids. Trimming left V 6 bases short and J 1 base short, with 10 bases between. The DNA for the CDR3 is TGTGCCATCAGGGGCACCGCATCCTACGAGCAGTACTTC. As protein: CAIRGTASYEQYF.

The chain carries TRBV6-2 or TRBV6-3 and TRBJ1-6; weak D call: TRBD1 (5 bases). Germline values: CDR1 MNHEY, CDR2 SVGEGT. The CDR3 has 17 residues. V was cut by 7 bases and J by 8 bases, with 24 bases left in between. CDR3 loop: CASTPRARAGWYSPLHF. For the CDR3, the DNA is TGTGCCAGCACCCCACGGGCCCGGGCAGGGTGGTATTCACCCCTCCACTTT.

The rearrangement links TRBV7-3 to TRBJ2-7; 14 nucleotides line up with TRBD2. The CDR3 runs to 18 residues. The V segment lost 6 bases and the J segment 3 bases; nucleotides outside the gene matches: 13. CDR1 and CDR2 from the germline V gene are SGHTA and FQGTGA. The CDR3 is CASRIIPGLAGALYEQYF. CDR3 nucleotide sequence: TGTGCCAGCAGGATTATACCGGGACTAGCGGGAGCCCTCTACGAGCAGTACTTC.

J is TRBJ2-7 and V is TRBV23-1, with D perhaps TRBD1 (6 bases). Being an ORF, TRBV23-1 has a function that is uncertain. V was trimmed by 8 bases and J by 2 bases, leaving 13 bases between them. The CDR3 is 13 residues long. In DNA form, the CDR3 reads TGCGCCAGCGACTACAGGGCTCCCTACGAGCAGTACTTC. Protein sequence: CASDYRAPYEQYF.

The J gene is TRBJ2-5, the V gene TRBV7-2, with D perhaps matching TRBD2 (5 bases). Germline CDR1 reads SGHTA; CDR2 reads FQGNSA. V was clipped by 5 bases and J by 1 base, with 8 bases between them. This CDR3 comprises 13 residues. The DNA for the CDR3 is TGTGCCAGCAGCATCGGGATCCAAGAGACCCAGTACTTC. Amino acid sequence: CASSIGIQETQYF.